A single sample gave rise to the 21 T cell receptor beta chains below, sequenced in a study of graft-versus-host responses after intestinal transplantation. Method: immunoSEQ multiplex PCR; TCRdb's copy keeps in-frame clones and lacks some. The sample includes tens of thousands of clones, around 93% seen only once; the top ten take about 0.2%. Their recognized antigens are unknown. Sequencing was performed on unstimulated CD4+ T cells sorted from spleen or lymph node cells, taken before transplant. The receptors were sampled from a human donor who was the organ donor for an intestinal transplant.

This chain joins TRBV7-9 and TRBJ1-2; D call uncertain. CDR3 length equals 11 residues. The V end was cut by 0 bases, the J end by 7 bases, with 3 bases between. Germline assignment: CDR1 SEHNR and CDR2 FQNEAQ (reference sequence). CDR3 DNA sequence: TGTGCCAGCAGCTTAGCCGGTGGCTACACCTTC. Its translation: CASSLAGGYTF.

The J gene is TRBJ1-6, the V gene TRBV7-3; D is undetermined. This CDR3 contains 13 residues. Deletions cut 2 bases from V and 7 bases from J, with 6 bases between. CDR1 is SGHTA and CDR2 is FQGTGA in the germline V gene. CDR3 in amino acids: CASSLYPNSPLHF. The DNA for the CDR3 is TGTGCCAGCAGCTTATACCCCAATTCACCCCTCCACTTT.

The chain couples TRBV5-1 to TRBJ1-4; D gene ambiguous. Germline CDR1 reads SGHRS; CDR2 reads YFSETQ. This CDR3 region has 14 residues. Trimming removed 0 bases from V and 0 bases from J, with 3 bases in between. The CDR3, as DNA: TGCGCCAGCAGCTTGGGGACAACTAATGAAAAACTGTTTTTT. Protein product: CASSLGTTNEKLFF.

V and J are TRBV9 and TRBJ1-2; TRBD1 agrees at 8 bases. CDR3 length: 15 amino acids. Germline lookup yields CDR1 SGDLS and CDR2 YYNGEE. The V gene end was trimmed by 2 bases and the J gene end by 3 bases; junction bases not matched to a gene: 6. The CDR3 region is CASSVQGAPDYGYTF. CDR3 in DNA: TGTGCCAGCAGCGTCCAGGGGGCGCCCGACTATGGCTACACCTTC.

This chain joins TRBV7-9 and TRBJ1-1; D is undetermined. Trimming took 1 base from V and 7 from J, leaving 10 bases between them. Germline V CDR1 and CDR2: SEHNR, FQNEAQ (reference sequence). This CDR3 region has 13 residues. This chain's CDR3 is CASSLVGGNEAFF. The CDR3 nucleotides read TGTGCCAGCAGCTTAGTAGGAGGGAATGAAGCTTTCTTT.

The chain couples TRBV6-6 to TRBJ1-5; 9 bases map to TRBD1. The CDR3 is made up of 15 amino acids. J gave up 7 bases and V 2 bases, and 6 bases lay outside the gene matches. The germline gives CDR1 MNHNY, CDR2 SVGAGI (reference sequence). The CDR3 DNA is TGTGCCAGCAGTTACGGAGGACAGGGGAGGCAGCCCCAGCATTTT. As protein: CASSYGGQGRQPQHF.

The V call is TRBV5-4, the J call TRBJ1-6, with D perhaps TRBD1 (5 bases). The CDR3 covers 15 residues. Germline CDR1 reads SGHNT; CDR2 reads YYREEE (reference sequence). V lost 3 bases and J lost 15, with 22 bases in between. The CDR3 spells CASSWGTQPGVGLHF. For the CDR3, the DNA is TGTGCCAGCAGCTGGGGCACTCAGCCCGGGGTCGGCCTCCACTTT.

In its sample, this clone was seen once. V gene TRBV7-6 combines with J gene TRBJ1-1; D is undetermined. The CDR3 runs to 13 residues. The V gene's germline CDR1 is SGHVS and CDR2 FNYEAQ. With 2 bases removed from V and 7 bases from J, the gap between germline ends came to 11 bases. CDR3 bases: TGTGCCAGCAGCTTATCCGTTGATGTTGAAGCTTTCTTT. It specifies CASSLSVDVEAFF.

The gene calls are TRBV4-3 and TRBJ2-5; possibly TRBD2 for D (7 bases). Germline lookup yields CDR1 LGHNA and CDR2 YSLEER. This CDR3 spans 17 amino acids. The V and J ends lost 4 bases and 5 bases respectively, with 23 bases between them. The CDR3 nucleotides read TGCGCCAGCAGCCGAACACTCCCTGGGGGGGGCTGGGAGACCCAGTACTTC. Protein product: CASSRTLPGGGWETQYF.

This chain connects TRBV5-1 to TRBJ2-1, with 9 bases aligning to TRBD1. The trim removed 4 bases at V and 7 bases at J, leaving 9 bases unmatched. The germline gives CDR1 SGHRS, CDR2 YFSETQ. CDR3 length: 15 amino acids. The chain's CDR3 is CASSRSVTGGNEQFF. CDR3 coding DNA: TGCGCCAGCAGCCGGTCCGTGACAGGGGGGAATGAGCAGTTCTTC.

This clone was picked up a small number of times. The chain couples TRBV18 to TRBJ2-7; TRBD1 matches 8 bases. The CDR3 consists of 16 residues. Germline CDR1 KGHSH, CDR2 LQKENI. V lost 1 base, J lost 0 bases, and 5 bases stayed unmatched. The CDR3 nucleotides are TGTGCCAGCTCACCACGGGGAACAGGGGGCTCCTACGAGCAGTACTTC. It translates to CASSPRGTGGSYEQYF.

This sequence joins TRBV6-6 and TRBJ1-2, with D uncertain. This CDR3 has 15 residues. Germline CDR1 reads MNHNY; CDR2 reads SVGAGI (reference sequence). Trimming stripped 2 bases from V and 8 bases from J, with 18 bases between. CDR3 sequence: CASSYMKAGPGGYTF. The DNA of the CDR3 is TGTGCCAGCAGTTACATGAAGGCAGGCCCTGGGGGCTACACCTTC.

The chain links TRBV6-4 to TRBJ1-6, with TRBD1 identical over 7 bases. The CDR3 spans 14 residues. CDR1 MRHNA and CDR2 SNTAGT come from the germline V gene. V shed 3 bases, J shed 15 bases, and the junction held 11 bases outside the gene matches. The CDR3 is CASSEEETGTFLHF. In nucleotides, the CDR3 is TGTGCCAGCAGTGAGGAAGAGACAGGGACCTTCCTCCACTTT.

Here the CDR3 reads CASSLEGAGADTQYF. In nucleotides, the CDR3 is TGTGCCAGCAGCTTAGAGGGGGCGGGAGCAGATACGCAGTATTTT. The gene calls are TRBV11-3 and TRBJ2-3; possibly TRBD2 for D (7 bases). V was trimmed by 0 bases and J by 4 bases, leaving 11 bases between them. This CDR3 has 15 residues. Germline V CDR1 and CDR2: SGHNT, YENEEA.

The CDR3 DNA sequence: TGCAGCGTTGAAGTAACGACAGGGGGGAGCACTGAAGCTTTCTTT. This translates into CSVEVTTGGSTEAFF. V is TRBV29-1 and J is TRBJ1-1; TRBD1 aligns across 9 bases. From germline, CDR1 is SQVTM and CDR2 ANQGSEA. The CDR3 loop spans 15 amino acids. V dropped 1 base and J dropped 4; count of bases not matched to a gene: 7.

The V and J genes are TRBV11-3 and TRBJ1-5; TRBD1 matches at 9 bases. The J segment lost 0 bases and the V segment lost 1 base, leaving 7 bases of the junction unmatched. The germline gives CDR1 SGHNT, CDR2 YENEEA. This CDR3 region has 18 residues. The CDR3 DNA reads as TGTGCCAGCAGCTTAGTGCGGGACAGGGTACCTAGCAATCAGCCCCAGCATTTT. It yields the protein CASSLVRDRVPSNQPQHF. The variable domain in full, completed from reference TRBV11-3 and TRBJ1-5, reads EAGVVQSPRYKIIEKKQPVAFWCNPISGHNTLYWYLQNLGQGPELLIRYENEEAVDDSQLPKDRFSAERLKGVDSTLKIQPAELGDSAVYLCASSLVRDRVPSNQPQHFGDGTRLSIL.

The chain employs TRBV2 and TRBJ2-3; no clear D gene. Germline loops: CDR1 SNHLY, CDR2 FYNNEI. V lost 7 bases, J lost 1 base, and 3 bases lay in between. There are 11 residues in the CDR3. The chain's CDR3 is CASMGTDTQYF. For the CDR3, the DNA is TGTGCCAGCATGGGCACAGATACGCAGTATTTT.

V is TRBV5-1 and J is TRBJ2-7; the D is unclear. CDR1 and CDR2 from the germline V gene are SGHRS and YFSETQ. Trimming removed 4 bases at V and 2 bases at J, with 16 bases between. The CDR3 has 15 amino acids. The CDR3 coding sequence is TGCGCCAGCAGCCTACTACATGGGCAGACCTACGAGCAGTACTTC. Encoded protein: CASSLLHGQTYEQYF. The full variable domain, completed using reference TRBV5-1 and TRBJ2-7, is KAGVTQTPRYLIKTRGQQVTLSCSPISGHRSVSWYQQTPGQGLQFLFEYFSETQRNKGNFPGRFSGRQFSNSRSEMNVSTLELGDSALYLCASSLLHGQTYEQYFGPGTRLTVT.

The CDR3 nucleotides read TGTGCCAGCAGCGTACTGGGCAGGGGGGACTATGGCTACACCTTC. Amino acids: CASSVLGRGDYGYTF. The chain is built from TRBV9 and TRBJ1-2; 7 bases are shared with TRBD1. After removal of 1 base from V and 3 bases from J, the junction contained 6 bases not matched to a gene. Per the germline V gene, CDR1 is SGDLS and CDR2 is YYNGEE. This CDR3 has 15 amino acids.

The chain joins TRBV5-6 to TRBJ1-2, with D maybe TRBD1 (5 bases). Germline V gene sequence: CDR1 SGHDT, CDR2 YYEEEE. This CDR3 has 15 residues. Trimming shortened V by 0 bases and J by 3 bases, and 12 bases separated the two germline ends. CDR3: CASSLGGPGDYGYTF. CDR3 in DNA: TGTGCCAGCAGCTTGGGAGGGCCGGGGGACTATGGCTACACCTTC.

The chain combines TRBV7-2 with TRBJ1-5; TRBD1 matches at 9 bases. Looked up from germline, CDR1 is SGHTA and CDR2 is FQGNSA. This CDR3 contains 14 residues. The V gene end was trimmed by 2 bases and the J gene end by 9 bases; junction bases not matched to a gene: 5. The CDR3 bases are TGTGCCAGCAGCTTAAGACAGGGGGTGTGGCCCCAGCATTTT. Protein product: CASSLRQGVWPQHF.